Below, 8 T cell receptor beta chains from the same sample are listed, as sequenced in a study of T cell changes during pregnancy in multiple sclerosis. The data were produced by immunoSEQ multiplex PCR, yet TCRdb's version contains in-frame clones alone and is incomplete. The table has around 62,000 clones, approximately 90% seen once; the top ten hold more than 1.4%. The sample was peripheral blood, taken in the third trimester of pregnancy. The source is a female donor with multiple sclerosis, enrolled in a pregnancy study.

This clone was seen only once. V is TRBV19 and J is TRBJ1-1; no firm D call. The germline V and J ends were trimmed by 2 bases and 1 base, with 8 bases remaining between them. Germline loops: CDR1 LNHDA, CDR2 SQIVND (reference sequence). There are 14 residues in the CDR3. CDR3 nucleotides: TGTGCCAGTAGTATAACCAGACAGAACACTGAAGCTTTCTTT. Residues: CASSITRQNTEAFF.

This chain joins TRBV11-2 and TRBJ2-7; a possible D gene is TRBD2 (6 bases). V gave up 5 bases and J gave up 6 bases, with 20 bases separating them. The CDR3 length is 15 residues. Germline V gene data show CDR1 as SGHAT and CDR2 as FQNNGV. The CDR3 nucleotides read TGTGCCAGCAGCGGGGGGAGTAGCGTCAGCAGCGAGCAGTACTTC. It is translated as CASSGGSSVSSEQYF.

V and J are TRBV19 and TRBJ2-2, with a tentative D call TRBD2 (6 bases). The CDR3 sequence is 16 residues long. The germline V gene has CDR1 LNHDA and CDR2 SQIVND (reference sequence). The germline V and J ends were trimmed by 3 bases and 4 bases, with 15 bases remaining between them. The CDR3 region is CASSISRAAGTGELFF. The DNA of the CDR3 is TGTGCCAGTAGTATCAGTCGGGCAGCGGGCACCGGGGAGCTGTTTTTT.

This clone was recorded only once. The chain carries TRBV2 and TRBJ1-1, with TRBD1 matching over 8 bases. Germline V CDR1 and CDR2: SNHLY, FYNNEI. The CDR3 is 17 amino acids. V lost 0 bases, J lost 5 bases, and 11 bases stayed unmatched. Written as DNA, the CDR3 is TGTGCCAGCAGTGAAGCCGGGACAGGCCGCGGGCGAACTGAAGCTTTCTTT. Amino acids: CASSEAGTGRGRTEAFF.

The rearrangement links TRBV10-3 to TRBJ1-1; no clear D gene. Trimming took 7 bases from V and 1 from J, leaving 13 bases between them. The CDR3 spans 14 residues. Germline lookup yields CDR1 ENHRY and CDR2 SYGVKD. In DNA, the CDR3 is TGTGCCATCACCTTATCTTCAGAGAACACTGAAGCTTTCTTT. It codes for CAITLSSENTEAFF.

The CDR3 protein is CASAEGSTYYGYTF. In nucleotides, the CDR3 is TGTGCCAGCGCCGAGGGAAGCACTTACTATGGCTACACCTTC. The V call is TRBV6-5, the J call TRBJ1-2; D remains unclear. Between the trimmed V and J ends, which lost 8 bases and 3 bases, there was a span of 16 bases. Germline V lookup: CDR1 MNHEY, CDR2 SVGAGI. The CDR3 contains 14 residues.

The chain couples TRBV25-1 to TRBJ2-7, with 8 bases fitting TRBD1. V trimming: 6 bases; J trimming: 1 base; junction bases outside the gene matches: 2. The germline V gene encodes CDR1 MGHDK and CDR2 SYGVNS. This CDR3 has 13 residues. CDR3 region: CASRRTGSYEQYF. Written as DNA, the CDR3 is TGTGCCAGCAGGAGGACAGGGTCCTACGAGCAGTACTTC.

This clone turned up a few times. The chain links TRBV30 to TRBJ1-1, with D maybe TRBD1 (6 bases). The CDR3 loop spans 13 amino acids. Germline CDR1 reads GTSNPN; CDR2 reads SVGIG (reference sequence). Trimming shortened V by 1 base and J by 8 bases, and 14 bases separated the two germline ends. The CDR3 sequence is CAWSGNRVSEAFF. CDR3 coding DNA: TGTGCCTGGAGTGGAAACAGGGTATCCGAAGCTTTCTTT.